This T cell receptor (beta chain) is from a study of PD-L1 blockade in urothelial cancer. As for the study in general: The study recovered a median of around 150,000 T cells per blood sample. Study observations and caveats: Durable benefit was linked to greater 3-week expansion of tumor-associated blood clones.

About this clone: Its cognate antigen is unknown.

Described time point: pretreatment peripheral blood. Clones were sequenced by immunoSEQ multiplex PCR, and TCRdb holds only the in-frame ones, with some missing. The table lists tens of thousands of clones, approximately 87% of them singletons. The CDR3 spans 13 residues. Germline CDR1 SEHNR, CDR2 FQNEAQ (reference sequence). J was trimmed by 6 bases and V by 6 bases; bases with no gene match: 4. The chain joins TRBV7-9 to TRBJ2-2; TRBD2 agrees at 7 bases. Source: PBMCs, taken around atezolizumab (anti-PD-L1) treatment. This TCR was sampled from a man aged 65-85 years with urothelial cancer. CDR3 residues: CASSQTSPGELFF. In nucleotides, the CDR3 is TGTGCCAGCAGTCAGACTAGCCCCGGGGAGCTGTTTTTT.